The sequence of this TCR beta chain was determined in a study of control samples from healthy donors and cancer patients. Only in-frame clones appear in the TCRdb table, and some are missing; sequencing was by immunoSEQ multiplex PCR. The sample shows under 300,000 clones, about four fifths of them seen only once. Source material: PBMCs. The clonotype comes from a woman aged 60-75 years with lung cancer.

The CDR3 nucleotides are TGTGCCAGCTCACTTTCCCCTGAGGGACACACCTTC. It yields the protein CASSLSPEGHTF. The chain joins TRBV18 to TRBJ1-2, with a weak D call TRBD1 (5 bases). The CDR3 runs 12 residues. Trimming stripped 4 bases from V and 12 bases from J, with 15 bases between. Germline values: CDR1 KGHSH, CDR2 LQKENI.